The rows below give T cell receptor beta chains drawn from one sample of a study of Graves' ophthalmopathy and Graves' hyperthyroidism. TCRdb ran MiXCR on the multiplex PCR reads and lists one entry per CDR3 protein. The sample lists some 370,000 distinct CDR3 sequences, about 15% occurring once. What was sequenced was peripheral blood. The receptor set was obtained from an adult woman with stable Graves' hyperthyroidism. Each CDR3 is given with its conserved first and last residue. The D gene is left open where the match is weak. The size of a clone is reported for some rows only, either as once, few or many, or as a class for expanded clones.

clone size: few; D gene: TRBD2; J gene: TRBJ2-1; V gene: TRBV4-1; CDR3 protein: CASSQLAGGFNEQFF; CDR3 DNA: TGCGCCAGCAGCCAGCTAGCGGGAGGTTTCAATGAGCAGTTCTTC
clone size: many; D gene: NA; J gene: TRBJ1-4; V gene: TRBV7-2; CDR3 protein: CASSLRATNEKLFF; CDR3 DNA: TGTGCCAGCAGCCTCAGGGCAACTAATGAAAAACTGTTTTTT
clone size: many; D gene: NA; J gene: TRBJ1-1; V gene: TRBV25-1; CDR3 protein: CASSEMNAEAFF; CDR3 DNA: TGTGCCAGCAGTGAAATGAATGCTGAAGCTTTCTTT
clone size: many; D gene: NA; J gene: TRBJ2-5; V gene: TRBV7-9; CDR3 protein: CASSLYLREEETQYF; CDR3 DNA: TGTGCCAGCAGCTTATATCTGCGGGAAGAAGAGACCCAGTACTTC
clone size: many; D gene: TRBD1; J gene: TRBJ1-6; V gene: TRBV12-3/TRBV12-4; CDR3 protein: CASSLRDRANSPLHF; CDR3 DNA: TGTGCCAGCAGTCTCCGGGACAGGGCCAATTCACCCCTCCACTTT
clone size: many; D gene: NA; J gene: TRBJ2-4; V gene: TRBV12-3/TRBV12-4; CDR3 protein: CASSLAGGKNIQYF; CDR3 DNA: TGTGCCAGCAGTTTAGCGGGAGGCAAAAACATTCAGTACTTC
clone size: many; D gene: TRBD2; J gene: TRBJ2-7; V gene: TRBV29-1; CDR3 protein: CSVAERLAATEQYF; CDR3 DNA: TGCAGCGTAGCCGAAAGACTAGCGGCCACCGAGCAGTACTTC
clone size: NA; D gene: NA; J gene: TRBJ2-5; V gene: TRBV28; CDR3 protein: CASRTSGETQYF; CDR3 DNA: TGTGCCAGCAGAACCTCGGGGGAGACCCAGTACTTC
clone size: few; D gene: NA; J gene: TRBJ2-6; V gene: TRBV9; CDR3 protein: CASSVYGTAYGANVLTF; CDR3 DNA: TGTGCCAGCAGCGTTTACGGGACGGCCTATGGGGCCAACGTCCTGACTTTC
clone size: many; D gene: TRBD2; J gene: TRBJ2-5; V gene: TRBV28; CDR3 protein: CASSLLREGQETQYF; CDR3 DNA: TGTGCCAGCAGTTTACTGCGGGAGGGCCAAGAGACCCAGTACTTC
clone size: once; D gene: NA; J gene: TRBJ2-4; V gene: TRBV7-2; CDR3 protein: CASSQAQRLAKNIQYF; CDR3 DNA: TGTGCCAGCAGCCAAGCGCAGCGGCTAGCCAAAAACATTCAGTACTTC
clone size: many; D gene: TRBD2; J gene: TRBJ2-5; V gene: TRBV11-2; CDR3 protein: CASSPTWGGQETQYF; CDR3 DNA: TGTGCCAGCAGCCCAACGTGGGGAGGGCAAGAGACCCAGTACTTC
clone size: few; D gene: NA; J gene: TRBJ1-2; V gene: TRBV6-1; CDR3 protein: CASSEALGDYGYTF; CDR3 DNA: TGTGCCAGCAGTGAAGCGCTCGGGGACTATGGCTACACCTTC
clone size: many; D gene: NA; J gene: TRBJ2-5; V gene: TRBV6-5; CDR3 protein: CASSYGQGQETQYF; CDR3 DNA: TGTGCCAGCAGTTACGGCCAGGGCCAAGAGACCCAGTACTTC
clone size: NA; D gene: TRBD2; J gene: TRBJ2-7; V gene: TRBV6-2/TRBV6-3; CDR3 protein: CASSFPGLAGQSFFEQYF; CDR3 DNA: TGTGCCAGCAGTTTCCCGGGACTAGCGGGCCAGAGCTTCTTCGAGCAGTACTTC
clone size: many; D gene: NA; J gene: TRBJ2-7; V gene: TRBV4-2; CDR3 protein: CASSLIIGQGEQYF; CDR3 DNA: TGTGCCAGCAGCCTAATAATCGGGCAGGGCGAGCAGTACTTC
clone size: many; D gene: NA; J gene: TRBJ1-5; V gene: TRBV11-2; CDR3 protein: CASSPISLSRGNQPQHF; CDR3 DNA: TGTGCCAGCAGCCCGATTTCTCTAAGCAGGGGTAATCAGCCCCAGCATTTT
clone size: many; D gene: TRBD2; J gene: TRBJ2-4; V gene: TRBV5-1; CDR3 protein: CASSRGTSEKNIKYF; CDR3 DNA: TGCGCCAGCAGCAGAGGGACTAGCGAGAAAAACATTAAGTACTTC
clone size: many; D gene: NA; J gene: TRBJ1-1; V gene: TRBV12-3/TRBV12-4; CDR3 protein: CASSRDNTEAFF; CDR3 DNA: TGTGCCAGCAGCCGGGACAACACTGAAGCTTTCTTT
clone size: many; D gene: NA; J gene: TRBJ2-7; V gene: TRBV7-8; CDR3 protein: CASSGRVVYEQYF; CDR3 DNA: TGTGCCAGCAGTGGACGGGTAGTTTACGAGCAGTACTTC
clone size: many; D gene: NA; J gene: TRBJ1-6; V gene: TRBV5-1; CDR3 protein: CASSSGSLPLHF; CDR3 DNA: TGCGCCAGCAGCTCGGGATCTTTGCCCCTCCACTTT
clone size: NA; D gene: NA; J gene: TRBJ1-1; V gene: TRBV12-3/TRBV12-4; CDR3 protein: CASTKGGKNTEAFF; CDR3 DNA: TGTGCCAGCACCAAGGGAGGAAAGAACACTGAAGCTTTCTTT
clone size: many; D gene: NA; J gene: TRBJ2-7; V gene: TRBV27; CDR3 protein: CASRPGEASSYEQYF; CDR3 DNA: TGTGCCAGCAGACCCGGGGAGGCAAGCTCCTACGAGCAGTACTTC
clone size: many; D gene: NA; J gene: TRBJ2-5; V gene: TRBV10-3; CDR3 protein: CAISESPDQETQYF; CDR3 DNA: TGTGCCATCAGTGAGTCTCCAGACCAAGAGACCCAGTACTTC
clone size: few; D gene: TRBD1; J gene: TRBJ2-2; V gene: TRBV4-1; CDR3 protein: CASSPLQGPGELFF; CDR3 DNA: TGCGCCAGCAGCCCGCTACAGGGGCCCGGGGAGCTGTTTTTT
clone size: many; D gene: TRBD1; J gene: TRBJ2-6; V gene: TRBV25-1; CDR3 protein: CASSDWDSPSGANVLTF; CDR3 DNA: TGTGCCAGCAGTGACTGGGACAGCCCCTCTGGGGCCAACGTCCTGACTTTC
clone size: many; D gene: NA; J gene: TRBJ1-5; V gene: TRBV27; CDR3 protein: CASRKRGGEQPQHF; CDR3 DNA: TGTGCCAGCAGAAAAAGGGGGGGAGAACAGCCCCAGCATTTT
clone size: many; D gene: NA; J gene: TRBJ2-7; V gene: TRBV28; CDR3 protein: CASIPGTQAYEQYF; CDR3 DNA: TGTGCCAGCATTCCCGGGACACAAGCCTACGAGCAGTACTTC
clone size: NA; D gene: TRBD1; J gene: TRBJ2-7; V gene: TRBV6-1; CDR3 protein: CASSQGVLEQYF; CDR3 DNA: TGTGCCAGCAGTCAGGGGGTCCTGGAGCAGTACTTC
clone size: many; D gene: NA; J gene: TRBJ1-2; V gene: TRBV6-5; CDR3 protein: CASSYSEDYGYTF; CDR3 DNA: TGTGCCAGCAGTTACTCAGAGGACTATGGCTACACCTTC
clone size: NA; D gene: NA; J gene: TRBJ2-2; V gene: TRBV19; CDR3 protein: CASSIAGELFF; CDR3 DNA: TGTGCCAGTAGTATAGCCGGGGAGCTGTTTTTT
clone size: NA; D gene: TRBD1; J gene: TRBJ1-2; V gene: TRBV20-1; CDR3 protein: CSAPGTGTNYGYTF; CDR3 DNA: TGCAGTGCTCCCGGGACAGGTACCAACTATGGCTACACCTTC
clone size: many; D gene: TRBD1; J gene: TRBJ2-4; V gene: TRBV20-1; CDR3 protein: CSASSTGLAKNIQYF; CDR3 DNA: TGCAGTGCTAGCTCGACAGGGTTGGCCAAAAACATTCAGTACTTC
clone size: few; D gene: NA; J gene: TRBJ2-2; V gene: TRBV24-1; CDR3 protein: CATRGAFDTGELFF; CDR3 DNA: TGTGCCACCAGGGGGGCTTTCGACACCGGGGAGCTGTTTTTT
clone size: many; D gene: NA; J gene: TRBJ1-5; V gene: TRBV19; CDR3 protein: CASSISRANQPQHF; CDR3 DNA: TGTGCCAGTAGTATATCCAGGGCAAATCAGCCCCAGCATTTT